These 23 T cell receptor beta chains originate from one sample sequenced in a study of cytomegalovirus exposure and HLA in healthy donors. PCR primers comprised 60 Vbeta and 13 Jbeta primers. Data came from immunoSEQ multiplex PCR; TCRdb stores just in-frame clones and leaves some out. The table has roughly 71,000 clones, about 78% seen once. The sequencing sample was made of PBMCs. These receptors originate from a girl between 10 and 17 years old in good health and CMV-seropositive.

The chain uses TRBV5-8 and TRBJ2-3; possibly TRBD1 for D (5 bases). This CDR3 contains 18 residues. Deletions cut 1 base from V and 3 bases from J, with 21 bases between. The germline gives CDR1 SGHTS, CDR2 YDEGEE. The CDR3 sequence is CASSLLTTGWGSTDTQYF. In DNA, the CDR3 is TGTGCCAGCAGCTTGTTGACCACAGGTTGGGGTTCGACAGATACGCAGTATTTT.

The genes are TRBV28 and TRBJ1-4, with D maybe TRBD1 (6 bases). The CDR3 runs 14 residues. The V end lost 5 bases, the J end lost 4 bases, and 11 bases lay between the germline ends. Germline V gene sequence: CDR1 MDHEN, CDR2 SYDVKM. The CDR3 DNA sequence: TGTGCCAGCAGTCCGGACAGACATAATGAAAAACTGTTTTTT. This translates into CASSPDRHNEKLFF.

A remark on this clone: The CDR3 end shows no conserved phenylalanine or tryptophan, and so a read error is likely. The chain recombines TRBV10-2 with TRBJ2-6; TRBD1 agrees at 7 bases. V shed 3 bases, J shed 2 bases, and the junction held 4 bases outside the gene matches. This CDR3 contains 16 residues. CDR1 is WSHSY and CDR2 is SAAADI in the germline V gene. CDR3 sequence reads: CASSDLGGAGANVLTV. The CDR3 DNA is TGCGCCAGCAGTGATTTAGGGGGCGCTGGGGCCAACGTCCTGACTGTC.

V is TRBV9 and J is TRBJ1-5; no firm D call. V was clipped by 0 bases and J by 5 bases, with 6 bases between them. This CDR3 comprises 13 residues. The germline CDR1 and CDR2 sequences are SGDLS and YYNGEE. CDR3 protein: CASSVAGDQPQHF. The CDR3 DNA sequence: TGTGCCAGCAGCGTAGCCGGGGATCAGCCCCAGCATTTT.

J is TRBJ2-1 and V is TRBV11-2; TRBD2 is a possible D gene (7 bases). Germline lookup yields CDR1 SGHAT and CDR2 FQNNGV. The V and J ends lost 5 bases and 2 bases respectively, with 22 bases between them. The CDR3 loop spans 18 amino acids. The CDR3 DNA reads TGTGCCAGCAGCCCACTAGCGTCTTTGGGGGCCCCCTACAATGAGCAGTTCTTC. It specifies CASSPLASLGAPYNEQFF.

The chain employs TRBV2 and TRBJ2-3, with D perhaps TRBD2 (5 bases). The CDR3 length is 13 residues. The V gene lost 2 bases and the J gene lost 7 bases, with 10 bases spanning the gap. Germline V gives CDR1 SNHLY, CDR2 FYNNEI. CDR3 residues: CASSERGQNTQYF. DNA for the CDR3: TGTGCCAGCAGTGAAAGAGGGCAGAATACGCAGTATTTT. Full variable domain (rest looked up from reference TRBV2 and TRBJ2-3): EPEVTQTPSHQVTQMGQEVILRCVPISNHLYFYWYRQILGQKVEFLVSFYNNEISEKSEIFDDQFSVERPDGSNFTLKIRSTKLEDSAMYFCASSERGQNTQYFGPGTRLTVL.

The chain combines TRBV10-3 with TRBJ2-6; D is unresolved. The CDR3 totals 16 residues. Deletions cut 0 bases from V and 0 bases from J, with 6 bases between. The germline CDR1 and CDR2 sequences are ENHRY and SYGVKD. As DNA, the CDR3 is TGTGCCATCAGTGAGTCGACGGGCTCTGGGGCCAACGTCCTGACTTTC. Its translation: CAISESTGSGANVLTF.

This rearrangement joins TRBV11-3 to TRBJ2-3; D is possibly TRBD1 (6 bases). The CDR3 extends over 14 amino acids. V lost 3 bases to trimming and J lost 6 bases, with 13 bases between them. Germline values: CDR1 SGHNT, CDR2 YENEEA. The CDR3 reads CASSFPGTRDTQYF. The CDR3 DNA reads TGTGCCAGCAGCTTTCCCGGGACAAGGGATACGCAGTATTTT.

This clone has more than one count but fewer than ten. As DNA, the CDR3 is TGCGCCAGCAGCCAAGACGACAGGGGGTTAACCTACGAGCAGTACTTC. Its translation: CASSQDDRGLTYEQYF. This chain uses TRBV4-3 with TRBJ2-7; TRBD1 matches at 9 bases. Germline trimming cut 0 bases from V and 2 bases from J; bases unmatched to any gene: 5. The V gene's germline CDR1 is LGHNA and CDR2 YSLEER. CDR3 size: 16 residues.

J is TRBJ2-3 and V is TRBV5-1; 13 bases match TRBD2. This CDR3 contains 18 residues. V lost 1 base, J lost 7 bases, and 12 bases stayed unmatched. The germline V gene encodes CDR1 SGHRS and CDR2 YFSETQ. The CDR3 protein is CASSLKLAGGPGINTQYF. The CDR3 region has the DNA TGCGCCAGCAGCTTGAAACTAGCGGGAGGGCCTGGAATAAATACGCAGTATTTT.

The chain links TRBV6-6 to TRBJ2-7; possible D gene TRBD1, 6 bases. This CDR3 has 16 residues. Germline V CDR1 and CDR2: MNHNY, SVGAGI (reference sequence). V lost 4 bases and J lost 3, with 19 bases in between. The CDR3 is CASSLDRDTSLYEQYF. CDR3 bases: TGTGCCAGCAGTTTGGACCGGGACACAAGCCTCTACGAGCAGTACTTC.

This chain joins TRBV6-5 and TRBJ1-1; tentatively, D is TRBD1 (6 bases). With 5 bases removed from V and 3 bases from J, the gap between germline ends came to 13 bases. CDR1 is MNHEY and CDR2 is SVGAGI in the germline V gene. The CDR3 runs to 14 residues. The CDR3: CASSKQGLYTEAFF. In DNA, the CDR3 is TGTGCCAGCAGTAAACAGGGATTGTACACTGAAGCTTTCTTT.

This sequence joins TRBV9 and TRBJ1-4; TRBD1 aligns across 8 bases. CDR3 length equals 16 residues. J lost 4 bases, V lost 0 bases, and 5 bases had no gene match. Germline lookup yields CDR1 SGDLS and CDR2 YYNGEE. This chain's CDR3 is CASSVGAGGNNEKLFF. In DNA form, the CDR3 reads TGTGCCAGCAGCGTAGGGGCAGGGGGCAATAATGAAAAACTGTTTTTT.

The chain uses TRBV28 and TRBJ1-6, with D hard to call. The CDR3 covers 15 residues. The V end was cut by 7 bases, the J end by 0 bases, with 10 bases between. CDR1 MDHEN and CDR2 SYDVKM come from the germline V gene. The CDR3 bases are TGTGCCAGCACCCCACAGAGCTCCTATAATTCACCCCTCCACTTT. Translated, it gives CASTPQSSYNSPLHF.

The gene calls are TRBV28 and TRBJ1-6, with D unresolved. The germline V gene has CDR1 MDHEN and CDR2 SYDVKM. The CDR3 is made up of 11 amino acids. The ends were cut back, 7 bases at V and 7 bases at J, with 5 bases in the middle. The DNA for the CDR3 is TGTGCCAGCACCTCGAATTCACCCCTCCACTTT. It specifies CASTSNSPLHF.

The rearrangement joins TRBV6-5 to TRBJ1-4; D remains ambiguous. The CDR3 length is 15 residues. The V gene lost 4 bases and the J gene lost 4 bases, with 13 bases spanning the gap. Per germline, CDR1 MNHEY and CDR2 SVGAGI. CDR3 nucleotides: TGTGCCAGCAGTTTGTCGCGGGGTGGTAATGAAAAACTGTTTTTT. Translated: CASSLSRGGNEKLFF.

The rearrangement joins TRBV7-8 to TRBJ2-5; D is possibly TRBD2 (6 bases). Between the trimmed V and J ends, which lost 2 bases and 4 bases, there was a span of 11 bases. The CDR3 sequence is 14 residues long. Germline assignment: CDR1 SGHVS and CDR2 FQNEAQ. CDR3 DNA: TGTGCCAGCAGCTTACGGGAGTACGGAGAGACCCAGTACTTC. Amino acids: CASSLREYGETQYF.

This chain's CDR3 is CATSSSGGRNQPQHF. DNA for the CDR3: TGTGCCACCAGCAGCTCAGGAGGGCGGAATCAGCCCCAGCATTTT. V is TRBV15 and J is TRBJ1-5; D remains unclear. This CDR3 comprises 15 residues. The V gene lost 3 bases and the J gene lost 4 bases, with 13 bases spanning the gap. From germline, CDR1 is LNHNV and CDR2 YYDKDF (reference sequence).

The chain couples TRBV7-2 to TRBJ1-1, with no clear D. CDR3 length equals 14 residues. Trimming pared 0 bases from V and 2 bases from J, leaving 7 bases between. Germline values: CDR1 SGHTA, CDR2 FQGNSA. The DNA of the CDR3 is TGTGCCAGCAGCTTAGCCCACTTAAACACTGAAGCTTTCTTT. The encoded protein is CASSLAHLNTEAFF.

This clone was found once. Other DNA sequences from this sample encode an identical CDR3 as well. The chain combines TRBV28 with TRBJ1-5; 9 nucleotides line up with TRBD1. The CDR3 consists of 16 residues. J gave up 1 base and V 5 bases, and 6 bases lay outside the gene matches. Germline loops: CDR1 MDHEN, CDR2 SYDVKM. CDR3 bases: TGTGCCAGCAGTCCACCGGGACAGGGAAGCAATCAGCCCCAGCATTTT. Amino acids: CASSPPGQGSNQPQHF.

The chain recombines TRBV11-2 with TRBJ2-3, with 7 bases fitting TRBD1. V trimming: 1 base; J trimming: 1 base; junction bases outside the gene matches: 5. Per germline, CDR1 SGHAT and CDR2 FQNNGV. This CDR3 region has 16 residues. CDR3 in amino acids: CASSLGGGRGTDTQYF. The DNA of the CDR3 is TGTGCCAGCAGCTTAGGAGGGGGCAGGGGCACAGATACGCAGTATTTT. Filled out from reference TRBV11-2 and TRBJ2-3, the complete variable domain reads EAGVAQSPRYKIIEKRQSVAFWCNPISGHATLYWYQQILGQGPKLLIQFQNNGVVDDSQLPKDRFSAERLKGVDSTLKIQPAKLEDSAVYLCASSLGGGRGTDTQYFGPGTRLTVL.

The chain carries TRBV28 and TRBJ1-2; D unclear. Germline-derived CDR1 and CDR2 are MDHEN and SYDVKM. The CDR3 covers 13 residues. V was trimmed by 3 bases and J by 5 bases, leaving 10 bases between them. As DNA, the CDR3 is TGTGCCAGCAGTTTTAAAACTTTTTATGGCTACACCTTC. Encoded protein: CASSFKTFYGYTF.

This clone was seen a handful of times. CDR3 sequence: CASSVGQSSYEQYF. CDR3 nucleotides: TGTGCCAGCAGCGTAGGACAGAGCTCCTACGAGCAGTACTTC. V gene TRBV5-4 combines with J gene TRBJ2-7, with D perhaps matching TRBD1 (6 bases). Trimming pared 4 bases from V and 0 bases from J, leaving 11 bases between. The CDR3 sequence is 14 residues long. In germline, CDR1 is SGHNT, CDR2 YYREEE (reference sequence).